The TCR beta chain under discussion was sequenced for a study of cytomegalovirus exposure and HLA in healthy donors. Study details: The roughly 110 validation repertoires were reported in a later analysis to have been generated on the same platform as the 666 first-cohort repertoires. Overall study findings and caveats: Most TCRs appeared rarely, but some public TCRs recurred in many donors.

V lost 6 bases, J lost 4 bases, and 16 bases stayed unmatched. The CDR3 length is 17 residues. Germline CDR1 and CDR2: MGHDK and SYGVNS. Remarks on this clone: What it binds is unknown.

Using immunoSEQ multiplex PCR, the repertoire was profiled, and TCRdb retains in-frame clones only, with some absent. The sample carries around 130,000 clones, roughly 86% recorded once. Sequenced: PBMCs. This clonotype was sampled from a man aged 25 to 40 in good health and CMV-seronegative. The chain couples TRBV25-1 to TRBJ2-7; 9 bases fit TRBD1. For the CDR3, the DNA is TGTGCCAGCAGCCGGGACAGGGAAATTTTAATCTCGTACGAGCAGTACTTC. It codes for CASSRDREILISYEQYF.